This entry describes one T cell receptor (beta chain). The data derive from a study of blood T cell repertoires in COVID-19. Profiling relied on immunoSEQ multiplex PCR, and the TCRdb table lists in-frame clones only, not all of them. Altogether some 390,000 clones are present, about nine tenths being singletons, with the ten largest covering 1.5% to 1.9%. This CDR3 contains 19 residues. V dropped 0 bases and J dropped 0; count of bases not matched to a gene: 11. Germline V gene lookup returns CDR1 MGHRA and CDR2 YSYEKL. What was sequenced was peripheral blood. The TCR comes from a woman aged 35 to 49 with COVID-19, enrolled during active disease. The rearrangement links TRBV4-1 to TRBJ1-5, with 7 bases matching TRBD1. CDR3 residues: CASSQDLRGLLFSNQPQHF. For the CDR3, the DNA is TGCGCCAGCAGCCAAGATCTGAGGGGGCTCCTTTTTAGCAATCAGCCCCAGCATTTT.